This record covers a single TCR beta chain. This CDR3 is built from 12 residues. Germline-derived CDR1 and CDR2 are SQVTM and ANQGSEA. The use of a sample-barcoded 5' primer and a J-beta primer mix characterized a second PCR of roughly 7 to 11 cycles. Carrying 12 random nucleotides, a template-switch adaptor labeled each individual cDNA molecule. TCRdb analysed the 5' RACE reads with MiXCR anew, one entry per CDR3 protein. The sample lists about 1.5 million distinct CDR3 sequences; roughly two fifths were seen once. These data belong to a study of blood T cells in healthy people across ages. There were at least 6 micrograms of total RNA extracted from every sample.

Material: blood. This rearrangement joins TRBV29-1 to TRBJ2-5; D might be TRBD2 (6 bases). The DNA end lines up better with TRBJ2-7; the J call may be wrong. This TCR came from a woman between 18 and 30 years old in good health. DNA of the CDR3: TGCAGCGTTGATGACGGGGGCTACGAGCAGTACTTC. Protein: CSVDDGGYEQYF.